This TCR beta chain was recorded in a study of Ad26.COV2.S vaccination and SARS-CoV-2 variants. Study-wide points: The breadth of spike-specific CD8+ and CD4+ T cell responses after vaccination was reportedly substantial.

The treatment is: 15 to 20 received Ad26.COV2.S at low or high dose, single or two shots; roughly five received placebo; per-sample allocation not given. At day 63 after the first vaccine or placebo injection, samples were drawn. Method: immunoSEQ multiplex PCR; TCRdb's copy keeps in-frame clones and lacks some. This sample has about 460,000 clones, with about nine tenths found just once. V was clipped by 1 base and J by 0 bases; unmatched bases: 1. Germline loops: CDR1 SGHTA, CDR2 FQGTGA. The CDR3 has 15 amino acids. Details on this clone: The antigen remains undetermined.

This sample comprised peripheral blood, obtained in a trial of Ad26.COV2.S vaccine versus placebo. The chain recombines TRBV7-3 with TRBJ2-3; 7 nucleotides match TRBD2. The receptor was isolated from a person aged 18 to 65 who received the Ad26.COV2.S COVID-19 vaccine or a placebo. The CDR3, as DNA: TGTGCCAGCAGCTTAATTAGCGGGAGCACAGATACGCAGTATTTT. It translates to CASSLISGSTDTQYF.